One and the same sample provided the 5 T cell receptor beta chains below, sequenced in a study of T cell responses to AZD1222 COVID-19 vaccine. Sequenced by immunoSEQ multiplex PCR; TCRdb stores in-frame clones only, minus some. The data show roughly 120,000 clones, with around 87% seen just once and roughly 5.3% held by the top ten. Sample: peripheral blood, taken on day 0 of AZD1222 vaccination. The receptors here all came from an adult in good health.

Regarding this clone: Sequence at one end of the junction differs from germline and may be a read error. V usage is TRBV5-8 and J usage is TRBJ2-3; no firm D call. This CDR3 is 13 amino acids long. Germline assignment: CDR1 SGHTS and CDR2 YDEGEE. This CDR3 is CAGRMQSTDTQYF. CDR3 nucleotides: TGTGCCGGCAGAATGCAAAGCACAGATACGCAGTATTTT.

The chain links TRBV19 to TRBJ1-5, with 7 nucleotides matching TRBD1. Per the germline V gene, CDR1 is LNHDA and CDR2 is SQIVND (reference sequence). This CDR3 region has 13 residues. V lost 10 bases, J lost 6 bases, and 9 bases stayed unmatched. The CDR3 loop is CATRRGGGQPQHF. CDR3 nucleotides: TGTGCCACAAGAAGAGGGGGCGGTCAGCCCCAGCATTTT.

CDR3 loop: CASSDSYYEQYF. CDR3 nucleotide sequence: TGTGCCAGCAGCGACAGCTACTACGAGCAGTACTTC. This chain joins TRBV12-3 or TRBV12-4 and TRBJ2-7; weak D call: TRBD1 (5 bases). Between the trimmed V and J ends, which lost 6 bases and 3 bases, there was a span of 9 bases. The CDR3 is 12 residues long.

This clone was recorded a few times. The rearrangement uses TRBV11-2 and TRBJ1-3, with D unresolved. The germline V and J ends were trimmed by 2 bases and 8 bases, with 10 bases remaining between them. This CDR3 comprises 13 residues. Germline CDR1 SGHAT, CDR2 FQNNGV. CDR3 amino acids: CASSLRQEHTIYF. CDR3 DNA sequence: TGTGCCAGCAGCTTAAGGCAGGAGCACACCATATATTTT.

V gene TRBV28 combines with J gene TRBJ1-2; TRBD1 is a possible D gene (5 bases). Trimming shortened V by 10 bases and J by 0 bases, and 21 bases separated the two germline ends. CDR1 is MDHEN, CDR2 SYDVKM, per germline. The CDR3 is 16 residues long. The CDR3 here is CATGEDRLRANYGYTF. CDR3 DNA sequence: TGTGCCACCGGGGAAGACAGACTAAGAGCTAACTATGGCTACACCTTC.